This T cell receptor (beta chain) was identified in a study of regulatory T cells in long-lasting Graves disease. Time point reported: newly diagnosed GD, antithyroid drugs for less than 3 months. Construction of the TCR library relied on RNA isolated from PBMCs. This clonotype was recorded many times. Construction of the TCR beta libraries employed iRepertoire HTBI primers in conjunction with Arm-PCR of CDR3 regions. MiXCR, applied by TCRdb to the multiplex PCR reads, yields one record per CDR3 protein. The repertoire includes hundreds of thousands of distinct CDR3 sequences, roughly 15% of them detected once, and approximately 20% sits in the top ten. The germline V and J ends were trimmed by 4 bases and 4 bases, with 14 bases remaining between them. This CDR3 has 15 amino acids. CDR1 SEHNR and CDR2 FQNEAQ come from the germline V gene (reference sequence). The same sample was also studied in work on T cells in Graves' hyperthyroidism and ophthalmopathy.

This sequence joins TRBV7-9 and TRBJ1-3; possibly TRBD1 for D (5 bases). The TCR originated in a woman aged 25 to 39 with Graves disease. Sequences were derived from peripheral blood mononuclear cells (PBMCs), sampled at new diagnosis, from a patient treated with antithyroid drugs. The CDR3 nucleotides are TGTGCCAGCAGCTCCCTAGGGGCGAACGGAAACACCATATATTTT. Protein product: CASSSLGANGNTIYF.